Shown below are 25 T cell receptor beta chains from a single sample sequenced in a study of memory CD4+ T cells and cytomegalovirus serostatus. Repertoires were generated with immunoSEQ multiplex PCR, while TCRdb's copy carries only in-frame clones and drops some. The sample yields fewer than 40,000 clones, roughly 78% seen once. The sort gate was single viable CD3+CD4+CD8-CD45RO+ cells for memory CD4+ T cells. The material sequenced was memory CD4+ T cells from blood. The receptors originated from an adult in good health and CMV-seronegative.

The J gene is TRBJ1-1, the V gene TRBV25-1; 12 nucleotides match TRBD1. The CDR3 spans 15 residues. The germline V gene encodes CDR1 MGHDK and CDR2 SYGVNS. The V gene end was trimmed by 7 bases and the J gene end by 4 bases; junction bases not matched to a gene: 7. The CDR3 region is CASKGTGGAGTEAFF. In DNA, the CDR3 is TGTGCCAGCAAAGGGACAGGGGGCGCGGGCACTGAAGCTTTCTTT.

The chain is built from TRBV5-1 and TRBJ2-7; D uncertain. Germline V CDR1 and CDR2: SGHRS, YFSETQ. V was pared by 0 bases and J by 0 bases, with 10 bases between. The CDR3 has 15 residues. CDR3 residues: CASSLVSGSSYEQYF. DNA for the CDR3: TGCGCCAGCAGCTTGGTCAGTGGCAGCTCCTACGAGCAGTACTTC.

V is TRBV11-2 and J is TRBJ1-2; D is ambiguous. CDR1 SGHAT and CDR2 FQNNGV come from the germline V gene. The V end lost 2 bases, the J end lost 1 base, and 11 bases lay between the germline ends. CDR3 length: 15 amino acids. CDR3 amino acids: CASSLRTFLNYGYTF. Here the CDR3 DNA reads TGTGCCAGCAGCTTAAGGACTTTTCTTAACTATGGCTACACCTTC. The full variable domain, its missing parts supplied by reference TRBV11-2 and TRBJ1-2, is EAGVAQSPRYKIIEKRQSVAFWCNPISGHATLYWYQQILGQGPKLLIQFQNNGVVDDSQLPKDRFSAERLKGVDSTLKIQPAKLEDSAVYLCASSLRTFLNYGYTFGSGTRLTVV.

The chain links TRBV6-6 to TRBJ2-6; D is unclear. The CDR3 covers 15 residues. Trimming left V 9 bases short and J 0 bases short, with 12 bases between. Germline loops: CDR1 MNHNY, CDR2 SVGAGI (reference sequence). The chain's CDR3 is CASWLVGSGANVLTF. The DNA for the CDR3 is TGTGCCAGTTGGCTTGTGGGCTCTGGGGCCAACGTCCTGACTTTC.

A word on this clone: The same CDR3 can be traced to other DNA sequences in this sample. This chain joins TRBV5-1 and TRBJ1-6; D is ambiguous. Germline loops: CDR1 SGHRS, CDR2 YFSETQ. CDR3 length: 16 residues. With 1 base removed from V and 0 bases from J, the gap between germline ends came to 8 bases. The CDR3, as DNA: TGCGCCAGCAGCTTGATGGTCAGCTCCTATAATTCACCCCTCCACTTT. As protein: CASSLMVSSYNSPLHF.

The chain combines TRBV5-8 with TRBJ2-1; perhaps D is TRBD1 or TRBD2 (5 bases each). V lost 0 bases, J lost 5 bases, and 12 bases lay in between. The CDR3 extends over 15 amino acids. Germline V CDR1 and CDR2: SGHTS, YDEGEE. DNA of the CDR3: TGTGCCAGCAGCTTGGAAGGGACGGTAAACAATGAGCAGTTCTTC. This encodes CASSLEGTVNNEQFF. Filled out from reference TRBV5-8 and TRBJ2-1, the complete variable domain reads EAGVTQSPTHLIKTRGQQATLRCSPISGHTSVYWYQQALGLGLQFLLWYDEGEERNRGNFPPRFSGRQFPNYSSELNVNALELEDSALYLCASSLEGTVNNEQFFGPGTRLTVL.

This clone was observed once. The chain employs TRBV7-6 and TRBJ1-1; no reliable D call. V lost 0 bases, J lost 2 bases, and 13 bases lay in between. The CDR3 runs 16 residues. Germline assignment: CDR1 SGHVS and CDR2 FNYEAQ. The DNA of the CDR3 is TGTGCCAGCAGCTTAGCCGGGCTAGGCGGTAACACTGAAGCTTTCTTT. Translated: CASSLAGLGGNTEAFF.

This rearrangement joins TRBV27 to TRBJ2-7; D is perhaps TRBD2 (6 bases). Looked up from germline, CDR1 is MNHEY and CDR2 is SMNVEV (reference sequence). The CDR3 length is 22 residues. Trimming took 5 bases from V and 0 from J, leaving 35 bases between them. The CDR3 coding sequence is TGTGCCAGCAGTCGCCGACTAGGTGTTGTGTGGCTGTCATCGGCTGACTCCTACGAGCAGTACTTC. Translated: CASSRRLGVVWLSSADSYEQYF.

V is TRBV6-5 and J is TRBJ1-3, with D uncertain. The V gene lost 7 bases and the J gene lost 0 bases, with 7 bases spanning the gap. Germline V gene lookup returns CDR1 MNHEY and CDR2 SVGAGI. The CDR3 runs 13 residues. CDR3 residues: CASTGFSGNTIYF. The CDR3 nucleotides are TGTGCCAGCACAGGTTTCTCTGGAAACACCATATATTTT.

The gene calls are TRBV7-2 and TRBJ2-3; D may match TRBD1 or TRBD2 (6 bases each). The CDR3 has 15 amino acids. CDR1 is SGHTA and CDR2 is FQGNSA in the germline V gene. Trimming stripped 1 base from V and 5 bases from J, with 13 bases between. The CDR3 loop is CASSLVPGAGDTQYF. CDR3 in DNA: TGTGCCAGCAGCTTAGTTCCGGGGGCGGGAGATACGCAGTATTTT.

This clone was counted a single time. J is TRBJ2-1 and V is TRBV27; the match to TRBD1 covers 8 bases. The germline V gene has CDR1 MNHEY and CDR2 SMNVEV (reference sequence). V lost 7 bases, J lost 7 bases, and 9 bases stayed unmatched. The CDR3 is 14 residues long. CDR3 residues: CASTTRQGKNEQFF. As DNA, the CDR3 is TGTGCCAGCACTACGAGACAGGGGAAAAATGAGCAGTTCTTC.

The chain combines TRBV27 with TRBJ2-2, with TRBD1 matching 7 bases. V lost 6 bases to trimming and J lost 3 bases; unmatched junction nucleotides: 7. From germline, CDR1 is MNHEY and CDR2 SMNVEV (reference sequence). The CDR3 loop spans 15 amino acids. Written as DNA, the CDR3 is TGTGCCAGCAGAATAGGGACAGCGGACACCGGGGAGCTGTTTTTT. Translation gives CASRIGTADTGELFF.

This sequence joins TRBV5-6 and TRBJ2-7, with TRBD1 matching 8 bases. The CDR3 covers 16 residues. CDR1 and CDR2 from the germline V gene are SGHDT and YYEEEE. V trimming: 4 bases; J trimming: 5 bases; junction bases outside the gene matches: 14. CDR3 sequence (DNA): TGTGCCAGCAGCAGATTCGAGACAGGGGATGGGAACGAGCAGTACTTC. Translation gives CASSRFETGDGNEQYF.

The chain links TRBV19 to TRBJ2-7; D tentatively fits TRBD1 or TRBD2 (6 bases each). Trimming took 3 bases from V and 3 from J, leaving 18 bases between them. From germline, CDR1 is LNHDA and CDR2 SQIVND (reference sequence). CDR3 length: 16 residues. The CDR3 loop reads CASSISGQGGFYEQYF. CDR3 sequence (DNA): TGTGCCAGTAGTATCTCGGGACAAGGGGGGTTCTACGAGCAGTACTTC.

This chain joins TRBV6-6 and TRBJ1-5; TRBD1 agrees at 8 bases. Germline V gene sequence: CDR1 MNHNY, CDR2 SVGAGI (reference sequence). The CDR3 has 16 residues. V dropped 0 bases and J dropped 3; count of bases not matched to a gene: 4. The CDR3 loop is CASSYSGTGDNQPQHF. The DNA for the CDR3 is TGTGCCAGCAGTTACTCCGGGACAGGAGACAATCAGCCCCAGCATTTT.

This clone was observed once. This sequence joins TRBV7-8 and TRBJ1-1; D perhaps matches TRBD1 (6 bases). The CDR3 is 14 amino acids. The germline V and J ends were trimmed by 5 bases and 4 bases, with 14 bases remaining between them. The germline V gene encodes CDR1 SGHVS and CDR2 FQNEAQ. The CDR3 loop is CASSNKQGPTEAFF. The CDR3 DNA reads TGTGCCAGCAGCAACAAACAGGGTCCCACTGAAGCTTTCTTT.

This clone was picked up one time. This sequence joins TRBV5-1 and TRBJ2-2; D is perhaps TRBD1 (6 bases). The V and J ends lost 0 bases and 8 bases respectively, with 8 bases between them. Per germline, CDR1 SGHRS and CDR2 YFSETQ. The CDR3 runs 13 residues. The CDR3 nucleotides are TGCGCCAGCAGCTTGGTCGACAGGGGGGAGCTGTTTTTT. Residues: CASSLVDRGELFF.

The chain combines TRBV29-1 with TRBJ1-5, with D possibly TRBD1 on 5 matching bases. CDR1 and CDR2 (germline): SQVTM, ANQGSEA. This CDR3 has 14 residues. The V and J ends lost 4 bases and 2 bases respectively, with 12 bases between them. Here the CDR3 DNA reads TGCAGCGTTGGACAGACAGATCGCAATCAGCCCCAGCATTTT. This encodes CSVGQTDRNQPQHF.

The V call is TRBV19, the J call TRBJ2-2; D is perhaps TRBD2 (6 bases). The germline V and J ends were trimmed by 10 bases and 0 bases, with 12 bases remaining between them. Looked up from germline, CDR1 is LNHDA and CDR2 is SQIVND (reference sequence). The CDR3 contains 14 residues. CDR3 amino acids: CATHGGTNTGELFF. CDR3 DNA: TGTGCCACACACGGCGGGACGAACACCGGGGAGCTGTTTTTT. The full variable domain, rest sourced from reference TRBV19 and TRBJ2-2, is DGGITQSPKYLFRKEGQNVTLSCEQNLNHDAMYWYRQDPGQGLRLIYYSQIVNDFQKGDIAEGYSVSREKKESFPLTVTSAQKNPTAFYLCATHGGTNTGELFFGEGSRLTVL.

The V call is TRBV6-6, the J call TRBJ1-2; no firm D call. Germline CDR1 and CDR2: MNHNY and SVGAGI (reference sequence). The germline V and J ends were trimmed by 5 bases and 3 bases, with 16 bases remaining between them. This CDR3 region has 15 residues. The DNA of the CDR3 is TGTGCCAGCAGTAAGGGAATAGGGCTTGACTATGGCTACACCTTC. It yields the protein CASSKGIGLDYGYTF.

This chain links TRBV27 with TRBJ1-5; 8 bases map to TRBD1. Unmatched junction bases numbered 9, after V lost 6 bases and J lost 5 bases. This CDR3 has 15 residues. Germline CDR1 MNHEY, CDR2 SMNVEV (reference sequence). The CDR3 DNA follows: TGTGCCAGCAGCCCACAGGGGGGCCCTCATCAGCCCCAGCATTTT. Translating gives CASSPQGGPHQPQHF.

This chain connects TRBV4-2 to TRBJ2-2; 10 positions match TRBD2. The CDR3 spans 16 residues. Germline V gene data show CDR1 as LGHNA and CDR2 as YNFKEQ. Trimming at V came to 0 bases and at J to 5 bases, leaving 3 bases not matched to a gene. DNA for the CDR3: TGTGCCAGCAGCCAAGAATCTAGCGGGGGAACCGGGGAGCTGTTTTTT. Its translation: CASSQESSGGTGELFF.

The chain carries TRBV7-2 and TRBJ2-3; 11 nucleotides align to TRBD2. The CDR3 is 16 residues long. Germline V lookup: CDR1 SGHTA, CDR2 FQGNSA. V gave up 4 bases and J gave up 3 bases; unmatched junction bases: 6. CDR3 in amino acids: CASSYHSGGATDTQYF. CDR3 DNA sequence: TGTGCCAGCAGCTACCATAGCGGGGGGGCAACAGATACGCAGTATTTT.

This chain links TRBV7-2 with TRBJ2-7; 7 bases are shared with TRBD2. The V segment lost 2 bases and the J segment 1 base; nucleotides outside the gene matches: 5. Germline values: CDR1 SGHTA, CDR2 FQGNSA. This CDR3 region has 15 residues. The CDR3 is CASSLYGTTSYEQYF. The CDR3 DNA follows: TGTGCCAGCAGCTTATATGGGACTACGTCCTACGAGCAGTACTTC.

The chain uses TRBV5-6 and TRBJ1-3, with D uncertain. From germline, CDR1 is SGHDT and CDR2 YYEEEE. V gave up 5 bases and J gave up 0 bases, with 24 bases separating them. This CDR3 has 19 amino acids. CDR3 in amino acids: CASRSGVRRQDFSGNTIYF. The CDR3 coding sequence is TGTGCCAGCAGATCTGGGGTACGGCGGCAGGACTTCTCTGGAAACACCATATATTTT.